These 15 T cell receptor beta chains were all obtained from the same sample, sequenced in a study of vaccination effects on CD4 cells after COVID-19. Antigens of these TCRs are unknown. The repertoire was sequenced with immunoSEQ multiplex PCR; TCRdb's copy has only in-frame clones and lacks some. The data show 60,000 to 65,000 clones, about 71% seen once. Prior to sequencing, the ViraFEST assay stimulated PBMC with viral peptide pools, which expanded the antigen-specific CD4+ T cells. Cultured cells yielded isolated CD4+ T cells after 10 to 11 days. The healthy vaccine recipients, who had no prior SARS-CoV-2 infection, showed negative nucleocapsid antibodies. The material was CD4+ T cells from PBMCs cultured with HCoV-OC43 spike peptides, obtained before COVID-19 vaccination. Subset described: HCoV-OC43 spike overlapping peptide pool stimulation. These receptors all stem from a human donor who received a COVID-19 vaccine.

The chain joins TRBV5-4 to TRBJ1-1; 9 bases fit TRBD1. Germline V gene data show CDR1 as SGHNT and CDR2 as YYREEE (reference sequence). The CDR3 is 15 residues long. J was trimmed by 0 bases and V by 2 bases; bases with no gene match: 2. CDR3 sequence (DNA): TGTGCCAGCAGCTTCGACAGGGGGATGAACACTGAAGCTTTCTTT. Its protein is CASSFDRGMNTEAFF.

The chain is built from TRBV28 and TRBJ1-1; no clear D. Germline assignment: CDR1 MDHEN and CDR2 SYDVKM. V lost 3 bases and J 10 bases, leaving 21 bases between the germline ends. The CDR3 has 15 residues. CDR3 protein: CASSFFVVAAGGAFF. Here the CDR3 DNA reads TGTGCCAGCAGTTTCTTTGTGGTGGCAGCCGGTGGAGCTTTCTTT. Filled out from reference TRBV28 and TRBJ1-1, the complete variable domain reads DVKVTQSSRYLVKRTGEKVFLECVQDMDHENMFWYRQDPGLGLRLIYFSYDVKMKEKGDIPEGYSVSREKKERFSLILESASTNQTSMYLCASSFFVVAAGGAFFGQGTRLTVV.

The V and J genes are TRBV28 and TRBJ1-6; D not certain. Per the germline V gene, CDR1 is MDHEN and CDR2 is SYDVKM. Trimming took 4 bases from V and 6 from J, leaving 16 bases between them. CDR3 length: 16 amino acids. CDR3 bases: TGTGCCAGCAGTTCCCCCTCGGAGGCGTTTAATTCACCCCTCCACTTT. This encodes CASSSPSEAFNSPLHF.

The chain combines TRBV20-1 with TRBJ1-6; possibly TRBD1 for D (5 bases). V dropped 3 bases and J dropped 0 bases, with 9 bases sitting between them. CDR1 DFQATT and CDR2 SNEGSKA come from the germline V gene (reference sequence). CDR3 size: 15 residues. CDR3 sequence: CSASPGGSYNSPLHF. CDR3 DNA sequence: TGCAGTGCTAGTCCGGGGGGCTCCTATAATTCACCCCTCCACTTT.

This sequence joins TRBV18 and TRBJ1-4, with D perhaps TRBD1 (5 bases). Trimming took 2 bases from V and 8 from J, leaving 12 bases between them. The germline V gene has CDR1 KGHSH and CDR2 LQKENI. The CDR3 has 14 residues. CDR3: CASSPTRVGEKLFF. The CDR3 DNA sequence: TGTGCCAGCTCACCAACCAGGGTTGGGGAAAAACTGTTTTTT.

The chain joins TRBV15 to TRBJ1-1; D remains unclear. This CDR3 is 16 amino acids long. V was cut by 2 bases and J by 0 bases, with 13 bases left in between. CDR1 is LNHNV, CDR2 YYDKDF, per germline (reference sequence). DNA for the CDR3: TGTGCCACCAGCAGAAATCAGGACGTATTGAACACTGAAGCTTTCTTT. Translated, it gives CATSRNQDVLNTEAFF.

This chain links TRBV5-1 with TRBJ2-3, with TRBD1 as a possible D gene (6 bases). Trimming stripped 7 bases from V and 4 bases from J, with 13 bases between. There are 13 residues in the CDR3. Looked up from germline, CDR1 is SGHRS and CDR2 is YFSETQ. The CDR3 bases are TGCGCCAGCGGGTCTCAGGGGTCAGATACGCAGTATTTT. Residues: CASGSQGSDTQYF. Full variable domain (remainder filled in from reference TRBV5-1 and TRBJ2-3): KAGVTQTPRYLIKTRGQQVTLSCSPISGHRSVSWYQQTPGQGLQFLFEYFSETQRNKGNFPGRFSGRQFSNSRSEMNVSTLELGDSALYLCASGSQGSDTQYFGPGTRLTVL.

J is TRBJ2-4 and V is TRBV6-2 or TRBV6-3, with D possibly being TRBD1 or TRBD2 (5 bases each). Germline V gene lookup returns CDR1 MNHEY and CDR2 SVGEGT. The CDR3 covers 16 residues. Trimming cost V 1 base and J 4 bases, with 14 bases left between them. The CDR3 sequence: CASSYLRDGPKNIQYF. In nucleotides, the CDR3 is TGTGCCAGCAGTTACTTACGGGACGGACCAAAAAACATTCAGTACTTC.

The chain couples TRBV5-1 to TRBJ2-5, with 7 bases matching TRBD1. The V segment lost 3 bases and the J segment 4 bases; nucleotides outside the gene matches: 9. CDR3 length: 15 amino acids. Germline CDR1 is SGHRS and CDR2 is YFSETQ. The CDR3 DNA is TGCGCCAGCAGCTCGAGACAGGGTAATCGAGAGACCCAGTACTTC. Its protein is CASSSRQGNRETQYF.

CDR3 nucleotides: TGTGCCAGCAGTCCAGACTACTCCAGGGGGCCAGCTTTCTTT. Its translation is CASSPDYSRGPAFF. This sequence joins TRBV27 and TRBJ1-1; 8 nucleotides agree with TRBD1. The CDR3 totals 14 residues. Looked up from germline, CDR1 is MNHEY and CDR2 is SMNVEV (reference sequence). Trimming removed 5 bases from V and 10 bases from J; junction bases left unmatched: 12.

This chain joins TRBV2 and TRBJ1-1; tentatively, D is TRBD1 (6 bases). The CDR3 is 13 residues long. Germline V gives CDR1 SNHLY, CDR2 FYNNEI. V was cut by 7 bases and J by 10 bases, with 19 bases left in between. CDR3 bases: TGTGCCAGCACCGGTCTACAGGGTGTCTCAGCTTTCTTT. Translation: CASTGLQGVSAFF.

CDR3 region: CASSLSIPLTAGELFF. In nucleotides, the CDR3 is TGTGCCAGCAGTTTATCGATACCACTGACGGCCGGGGAGCTGTTTTTT. The V and J genes are TRBV27 and TRBJ2-2, with no clear D. Germline assignment: CDR1 MNHEY and CDR2 SMNVEV (reference sequence). V was trimmed by 0 bases and J by 6 bases, leaving 14 bases between them. The CDR3 extends over 16 amino acids.

The CDR3 spells CASSLLGRTEAFF. The CDR3 nucleotides read TGTGCCAGCAGCTTGTTGGGAAGGACTGAAGCTTTCTTT. This chain uses TRBV5-6 with TRBJ1-1; D not certain. Germline-derived CDR1 and CDR2 are SGHDT and YYEEEE. The V and J ends lost 1 base and 5 bases respectively, with 9 bases between them. The CDR3 runs to 13 residues. Looking up the rest from reference TRBV5-6 and TRBJ1-1 gives the full variable domain: DAGVTQSPTHLIKTRGQQVTLRCSPKSGHDTVSWYQQALGQGPQFIFQYYEEEERQRGNFPDRFSGHQFPNYSSELNVNALLLGDSALYLCASSLLGRTEAFFGQGTRLTVV.

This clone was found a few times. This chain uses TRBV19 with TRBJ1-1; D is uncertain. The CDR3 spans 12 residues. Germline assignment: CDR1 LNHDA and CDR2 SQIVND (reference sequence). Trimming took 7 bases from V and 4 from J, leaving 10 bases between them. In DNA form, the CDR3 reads TGTGCCAGTATGGGAGCGTTCACTGAAGCTTTCTTT. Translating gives CASMGAFTEAFF.

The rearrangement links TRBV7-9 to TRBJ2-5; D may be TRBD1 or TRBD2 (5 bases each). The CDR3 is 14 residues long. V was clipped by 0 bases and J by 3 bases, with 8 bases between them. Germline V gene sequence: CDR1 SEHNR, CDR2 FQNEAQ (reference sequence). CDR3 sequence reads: CASSLAGAKETQYF. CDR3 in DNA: TGTGCCAGCAGCTTAGCCGGGGCCAAAGAGACCCAGTACTTC.